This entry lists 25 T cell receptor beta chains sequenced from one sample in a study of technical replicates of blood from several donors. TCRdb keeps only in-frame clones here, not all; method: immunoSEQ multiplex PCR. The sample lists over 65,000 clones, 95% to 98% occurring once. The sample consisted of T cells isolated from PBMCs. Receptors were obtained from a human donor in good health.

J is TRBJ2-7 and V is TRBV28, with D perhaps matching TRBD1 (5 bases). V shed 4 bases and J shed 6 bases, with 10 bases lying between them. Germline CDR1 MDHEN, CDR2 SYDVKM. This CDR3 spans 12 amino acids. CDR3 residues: CASSWGRAEQYF. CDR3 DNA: TGTGCCAGCAGTTGGGGCAGGGCCGAGCAGTACTTC. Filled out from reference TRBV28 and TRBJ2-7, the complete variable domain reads DVKVTQSSRYLVKRTGEKVFLECVQDMDHENMFWYRQDPGLGLRLIYFSYDVKMKEKGDIPEGYSVSREKKERFSLILESASTNQTSMYLCASSWGRAEQYFGPGTRLTVT.

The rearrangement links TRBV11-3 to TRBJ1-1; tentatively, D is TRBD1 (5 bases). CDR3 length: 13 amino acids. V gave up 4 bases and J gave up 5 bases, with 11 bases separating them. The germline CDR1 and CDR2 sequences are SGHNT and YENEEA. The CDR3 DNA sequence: TGTGCCAGCAGCTCCCCCCGGGGGACTGAAGCTTTCTTT. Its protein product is CASSSPRGTEAFF.

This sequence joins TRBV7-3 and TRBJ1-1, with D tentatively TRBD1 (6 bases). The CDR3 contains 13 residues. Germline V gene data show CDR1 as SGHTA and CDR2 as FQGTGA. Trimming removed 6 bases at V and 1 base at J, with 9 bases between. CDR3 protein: CASRSGQNTEAFF. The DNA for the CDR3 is TGTGCCAGCAGGTCGGGACAGAACACTGAAGCTTTCTTT.

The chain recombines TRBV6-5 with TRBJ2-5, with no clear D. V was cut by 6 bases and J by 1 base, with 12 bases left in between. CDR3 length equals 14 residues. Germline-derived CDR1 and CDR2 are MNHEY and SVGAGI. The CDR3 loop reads CASRHQATQETQYF. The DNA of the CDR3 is TGTGCCAGCAGACACCAAGCGACCCAAGAGACCCAGTACTTC.

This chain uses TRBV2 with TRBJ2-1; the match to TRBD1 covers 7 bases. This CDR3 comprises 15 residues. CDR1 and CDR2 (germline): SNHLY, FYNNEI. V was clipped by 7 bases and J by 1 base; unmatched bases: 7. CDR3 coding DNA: TGTGCCAGCACCGAAGGGGGCGGGTCCTACAATGAGCAGTTCTTC. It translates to CASTEGGGSYNEQFF. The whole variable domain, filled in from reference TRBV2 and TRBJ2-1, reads EPEVTQTPSHQVTQMGQEVILRCVPISNHLYFYWYRQILGQKVEFLVSFYNNEISEKSEIFDDQFSVERPDGSNFTLKIRSTKLEDSAMYFCASTEGGGSYNEQFFGPGTRLTVL.

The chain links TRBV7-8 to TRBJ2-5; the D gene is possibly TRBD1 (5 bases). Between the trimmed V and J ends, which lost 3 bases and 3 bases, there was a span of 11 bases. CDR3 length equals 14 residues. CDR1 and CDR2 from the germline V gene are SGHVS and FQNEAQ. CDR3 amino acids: CASSFQGVEETQYF. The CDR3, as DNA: TGTGCCAGCAGCTTCCAGGGTGTAGAAGAGACCCAGTACTTC.

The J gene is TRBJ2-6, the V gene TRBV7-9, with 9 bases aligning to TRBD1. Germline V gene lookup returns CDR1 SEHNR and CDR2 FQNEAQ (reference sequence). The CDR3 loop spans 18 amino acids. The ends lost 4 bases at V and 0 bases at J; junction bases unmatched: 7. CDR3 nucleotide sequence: TGTGCCAGCAGCTCCTGGACAGGGGCGGACTCTGGGGCCAACGTCCTGACTTTC. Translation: CASSSWTGADSGANVLTF.

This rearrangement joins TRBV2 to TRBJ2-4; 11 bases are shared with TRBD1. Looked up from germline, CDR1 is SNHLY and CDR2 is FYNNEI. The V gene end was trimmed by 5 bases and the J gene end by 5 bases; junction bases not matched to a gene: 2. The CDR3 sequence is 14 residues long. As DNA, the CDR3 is TGTGCCAGCAGTCGGGACAGGGGGGAAAACATTCAGTACTTC. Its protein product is CASSRDRGENIQYF.

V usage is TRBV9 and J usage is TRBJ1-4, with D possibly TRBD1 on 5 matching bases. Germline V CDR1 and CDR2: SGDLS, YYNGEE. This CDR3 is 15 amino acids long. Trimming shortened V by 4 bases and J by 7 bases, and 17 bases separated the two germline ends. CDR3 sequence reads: CASSPRVGLGEKLFF. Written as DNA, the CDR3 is TGTGCCAGCAGCCCCAGGGTGGGGTTAGGTGAAAAACTGTTTTTT.

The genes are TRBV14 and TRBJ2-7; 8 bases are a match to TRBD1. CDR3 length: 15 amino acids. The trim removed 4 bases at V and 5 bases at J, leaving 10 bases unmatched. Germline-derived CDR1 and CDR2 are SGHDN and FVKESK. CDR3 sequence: CASSLLTGVRNEQYF. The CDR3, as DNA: TGTGCCAGCAGCCTCCTGACAGGGGTGAGGAACGAGCAGTACTTC.

As DNA, the CDR3 is TGCGCCAGCAGCCCGACTAGCGAAACCACCTACGAGCAGTACTTC. Protein sequence: CASSPTSETTYEQYF. The rearrangement links TRBV5-1 to TRBJ2-7, with 8 bases matching TRBD2. Germline lookup yields CDR1 SGHRS and CDR2 YFSETQ. After removal of 4 bases from V and 2 bases from J, the junction contained 8 bases not matched to a gene. The CDR3 sequence is 15 residues long.

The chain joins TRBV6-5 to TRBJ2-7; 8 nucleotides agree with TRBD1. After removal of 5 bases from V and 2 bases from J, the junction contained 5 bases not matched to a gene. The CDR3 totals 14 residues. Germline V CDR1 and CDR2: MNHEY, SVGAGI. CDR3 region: CASSPDRGAYEQYF. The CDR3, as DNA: TGTGCCAGCAGTCCAGACAGGGGAGCCTACGAGCAGTACTTC.

The DNA for the CDR3 is TGCGCCAGCAGCTCCGGACAGGGAACGGAAAAACTGTTTTTT. Protein product: CASSSGQGTEKLFF. The genes are TRBV5-1 and TRBJ1-4, with 8 bases fitting TRBD1. From germline, CDR1 is SGHRS and CDR2 YFSETQ. The CDR3 spans 14 residues. V lost 3 bases to trimming and J lost 8 bases; unmatched junction nucleotides: 6.

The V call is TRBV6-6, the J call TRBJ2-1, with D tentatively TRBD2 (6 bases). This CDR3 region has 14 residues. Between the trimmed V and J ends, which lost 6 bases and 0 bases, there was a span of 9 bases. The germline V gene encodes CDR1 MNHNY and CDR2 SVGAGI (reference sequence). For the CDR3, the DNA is TGTGCCAGCAGGGCGGGGAGCTCCTACAATGAGCAGTTCTTC. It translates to CASRAGSSYNEQFF.

As DNA, the CDR3 is TGTGCCAGCAGCTCGCGGAAGTGGACAGGGAGGATTACCGGGGAGCTGTTTTTT. It encodes CASSSRKWTGRITGELFF. V gene TRBV5-5 combines with J gene TRBJ2-2, with 8 bases aligning to TRBD1. This CDR3 has 18 residues. J was trimmed by 5 bases and V by 3 bases; bases with no gene match: 15. Per germline, CDR1 SGHKS and CDR2 YYEKEE (reference sequence).

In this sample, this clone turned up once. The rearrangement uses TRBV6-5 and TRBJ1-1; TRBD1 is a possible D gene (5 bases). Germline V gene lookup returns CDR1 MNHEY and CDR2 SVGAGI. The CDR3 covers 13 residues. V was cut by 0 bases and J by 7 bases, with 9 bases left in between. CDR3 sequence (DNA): TGTGCCAGCAGTTACTCGGGGGGGGTTGAAGCTTTCTTT. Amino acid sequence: CASSYSGGVEAFF.

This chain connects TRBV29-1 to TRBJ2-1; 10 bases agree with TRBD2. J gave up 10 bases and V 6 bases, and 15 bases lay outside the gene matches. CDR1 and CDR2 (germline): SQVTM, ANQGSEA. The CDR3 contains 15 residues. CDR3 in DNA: TGCAGCGTCCAACATGGCCCGGGACTAGCGTTAGAGCAGTTCTTC. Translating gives CSVQHGPGLALEQFF.

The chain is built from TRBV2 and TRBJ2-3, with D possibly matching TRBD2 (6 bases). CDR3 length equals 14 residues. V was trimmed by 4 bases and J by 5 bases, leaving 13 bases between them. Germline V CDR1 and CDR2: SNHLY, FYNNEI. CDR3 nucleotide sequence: TGTGCCAGCAGTGTAGAGAGGGGAGGAGATACGCAGTATTTT. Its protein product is CASSVERGGDTQYF.

The CDR3 DNA reads TGTGCCAGTAGCCCCGCTGGTGGCCGCTATGGCTACACCTTC. It translates to CASSPAGGRYGYTF. The chain combines TRBV19 with TRBJ1-2; unclear D gene. The germline CDR1 and CDR2 sequences are LNHDA and SQIVND (reference sequence). Deletions cut 6 bases from V and 4 bases from J, with 15 bases between. There are 14 residues in the CDR3.

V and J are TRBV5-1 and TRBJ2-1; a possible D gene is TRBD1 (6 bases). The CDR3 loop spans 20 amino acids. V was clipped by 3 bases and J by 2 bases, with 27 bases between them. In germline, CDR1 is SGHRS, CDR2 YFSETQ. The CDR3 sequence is CASSWPRDTQQPNPYNEQFF. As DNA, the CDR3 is TGCGCCAGCAGCTGGCCCAGGGACACTCAACAGCCTAATCCCTACAATGAGCAGTTCTTC.

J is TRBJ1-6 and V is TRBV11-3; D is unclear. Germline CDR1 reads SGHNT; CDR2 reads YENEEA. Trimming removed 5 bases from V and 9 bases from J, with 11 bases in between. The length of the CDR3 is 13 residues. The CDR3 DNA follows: TGTGCCAGCAGCGATCGCGGGGTTTCACCCCTCCACTTT. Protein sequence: CASSDRGVSPLHF. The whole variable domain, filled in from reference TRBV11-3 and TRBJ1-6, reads EAGVVQSPRYKIIEKKQPVAFWCNPISGHNTLYWYLQNLGQGPELLIRYENEEAVDDSQLPKDRFSAERLKGVDSTLKIQPAELGDSAVYLCASSDRGVSPLHFGNGTRLTVT.

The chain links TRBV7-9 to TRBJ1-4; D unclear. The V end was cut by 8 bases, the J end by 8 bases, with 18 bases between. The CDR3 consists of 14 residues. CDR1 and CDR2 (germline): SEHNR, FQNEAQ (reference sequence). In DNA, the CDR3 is TGTGCCAGCGGAGGATTGGGTCGGTTGGAAAAACTGTTTTTT. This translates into CASGGLGRLEKLFF.

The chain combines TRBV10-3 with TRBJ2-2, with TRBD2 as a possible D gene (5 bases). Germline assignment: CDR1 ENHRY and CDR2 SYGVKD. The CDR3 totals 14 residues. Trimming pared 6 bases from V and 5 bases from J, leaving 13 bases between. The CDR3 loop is CAIRSPGMTGELFF. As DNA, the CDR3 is TGTGCCATCAGGTCCCCGGGGATGACCGGGGAGCTGTTTTTT.

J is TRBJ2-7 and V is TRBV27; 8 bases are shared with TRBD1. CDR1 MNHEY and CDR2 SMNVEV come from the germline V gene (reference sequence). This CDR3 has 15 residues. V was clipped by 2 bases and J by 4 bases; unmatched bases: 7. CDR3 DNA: TGTGCCAGCAGTTTAAAAACCGGGACAGGTTACGAGCAGTACTTC. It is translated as CASSLKTGTGYEQYF.

DNA of the CDR3: TGTGCCAGCAGCGGCAGGGGATGGAACACTGAAGCTTTCTTT. Residues: CASSGRGWNTEAFF. The rearrangement joins TRBV9 to TRBJ1-1, with a tentative D call TRBD1 (6 bases). CDR1 is SGDLS, CDR2 YYNGEE, per germline. The CDR3 has 14 amino acids. V was pared by 3 bases and J by 1 base, with 10 bases between. Full variable domain (outside the CDR3, taken from reference TRBV9 and TRBJ1-1): DSGVTQTPKHLITATGQRVTLRCSPRSGDLSVYWYQQSLDQGLQFLIQYYNGEERAKGNILERFSAQQFPDLHSELNLSSLELGDSALYFCASSGRGWNTEAFFGQGTRLTVV.